The clone carrying this TCR beta chain was recorded at least ten times. Its antigen remains unknown. V gave up 8 bases and J gave up 3 bases, with 23 bases separating them. Looked up from germline, CDR1 is SGDLS and CDR2 is YYNGEE. The CDR3 contains 16 residues. These data belong to a study of molecular identifiers for immune sequencing clone quantification. Study findings and constraints: Clones above 20 RNA copies contained over 97% of effector molecules but under 1% of naive ones.

One entry per CDR3 protein, called by TCRdb with MiXCR from the PCR reads. The profile covers about 640,000 distinct CDR3 sequences, with about 20% appearing a single time and about 0.9% taken by the ten largest. This clonotype was obtained from a human donor in good health. Some libraries in this study had Jurkat cell RNA spiked in. This rearrangement joins TRBV9 to TRBJ1-1, with D possibly matching TRBD1 (5 bases). Specimen: naive CD8+ T cells from blood, with Jurkat cell RNA spiked in. The subset here: FACS-sorted CD8+CD4-CCR7+CD45RA+ naive T cells. Here the CDR3 DNA reads TGTGCCAGTGCCAGACGGGACTCCAATGGGGACACTGAAGCTTTCTTT. Translating it yields CASARRDSNGDTEAFF.